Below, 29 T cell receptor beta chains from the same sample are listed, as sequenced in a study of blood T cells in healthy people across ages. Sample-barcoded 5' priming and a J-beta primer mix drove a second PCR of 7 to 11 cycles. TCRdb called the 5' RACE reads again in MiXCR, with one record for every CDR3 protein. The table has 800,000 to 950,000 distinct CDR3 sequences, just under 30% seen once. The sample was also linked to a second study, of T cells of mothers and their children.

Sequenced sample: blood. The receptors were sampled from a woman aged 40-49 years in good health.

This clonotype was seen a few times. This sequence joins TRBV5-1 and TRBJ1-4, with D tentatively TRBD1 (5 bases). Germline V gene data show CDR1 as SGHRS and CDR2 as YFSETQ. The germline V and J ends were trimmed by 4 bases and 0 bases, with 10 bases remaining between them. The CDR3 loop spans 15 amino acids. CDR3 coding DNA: TGCGCCAGCAGCCCAGGGATTGCAACTAATGAAAAACTGTTTTTT. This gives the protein CASSPGIATNEKLFF. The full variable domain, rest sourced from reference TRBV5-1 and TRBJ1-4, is KAGVTQTPRYLIKTRGQQVTLSCSPISGHRSVSWYQQTPGQGLQFLFEYFSETQRNKGNFPGRFSGRQFSNSRSEMNVSTLELGDSALYLCASSPGIATNEKLFFGSGTQLSVL.

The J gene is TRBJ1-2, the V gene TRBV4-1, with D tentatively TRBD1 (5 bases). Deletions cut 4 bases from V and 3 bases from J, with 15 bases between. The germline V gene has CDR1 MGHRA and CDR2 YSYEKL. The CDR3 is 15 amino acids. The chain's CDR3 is CASSLLGTSYYGYTF. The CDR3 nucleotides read TGCGCCAGCAGCCTTTTAGGGACGTCTTACTATGGCTACACCTTC.

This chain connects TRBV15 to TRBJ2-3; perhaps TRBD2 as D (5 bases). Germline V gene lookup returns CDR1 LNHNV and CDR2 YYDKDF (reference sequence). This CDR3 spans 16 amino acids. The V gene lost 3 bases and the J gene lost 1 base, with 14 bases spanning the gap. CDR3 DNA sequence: TGTGCCACCAGCAGGTGGGCGGGCATTCGCACAGATACGCAGTATTTT. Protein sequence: CATSRWAGIRTDTQYF.

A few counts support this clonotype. The CDR3 spells CASSLNLGTNNEQFF. The CDR3 DNA is TGTGCCAGCAGCTTGAATCTGGGGACTAACAATGAGCAGTTCTTC. V usage is TRBV5-5 and J usage is TRBJ2-1, with 7 bases lining up with TRBD2. The CDR3 runs to 15 residues. Germline values: CDR1 SGHKS, CDR2 YYEKEE (reference sequence). After removal of 1 base from V and 5 bases from J, the junction contained 6 bases not matched to a gene.

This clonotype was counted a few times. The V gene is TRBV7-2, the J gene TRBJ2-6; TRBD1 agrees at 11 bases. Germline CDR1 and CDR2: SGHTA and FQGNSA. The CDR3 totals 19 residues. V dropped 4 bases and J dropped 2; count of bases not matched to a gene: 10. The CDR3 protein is CASSSRRTGGAPGANVLTF. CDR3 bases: TGTGCCAGCAGCTCGCGACGGACAGGGGGCGCCCCTGGGGCCAACGTCCTGACTTTC.

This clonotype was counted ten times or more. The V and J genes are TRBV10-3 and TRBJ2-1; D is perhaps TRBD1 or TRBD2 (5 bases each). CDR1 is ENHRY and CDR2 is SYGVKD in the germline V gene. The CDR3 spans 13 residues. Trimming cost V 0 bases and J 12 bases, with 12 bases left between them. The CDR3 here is CAISESTKGRQFF. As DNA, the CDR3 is TGTGCCATCAGTGAGTCGACAAAGGGGAGGCAGTTCTTC.

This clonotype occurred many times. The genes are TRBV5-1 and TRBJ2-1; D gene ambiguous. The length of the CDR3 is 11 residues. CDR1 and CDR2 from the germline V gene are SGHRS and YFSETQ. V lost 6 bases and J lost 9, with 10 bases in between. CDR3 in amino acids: CASNGSGEQFF. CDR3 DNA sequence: TGCGCCAGCAACGGATCGGGTGAGCAGTTCTTC.

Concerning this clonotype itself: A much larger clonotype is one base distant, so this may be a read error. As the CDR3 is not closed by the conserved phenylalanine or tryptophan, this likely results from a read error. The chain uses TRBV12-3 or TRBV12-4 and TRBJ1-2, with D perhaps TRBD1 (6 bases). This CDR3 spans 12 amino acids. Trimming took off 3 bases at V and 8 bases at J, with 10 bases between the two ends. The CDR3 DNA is TGTGCCAGCAGTTTTGGGGGCCGGGGCTACACCTGC. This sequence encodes CASSFGGRGYTC.

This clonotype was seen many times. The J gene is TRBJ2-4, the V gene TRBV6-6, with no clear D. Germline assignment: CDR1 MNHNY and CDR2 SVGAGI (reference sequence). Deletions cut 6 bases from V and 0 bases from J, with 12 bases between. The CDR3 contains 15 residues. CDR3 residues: CASSQGSLAKNIQYF. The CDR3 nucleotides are TGTGCCAGCAGCCAAGGGTCCCTAGCCAAAAACATTCAGTACTTC.

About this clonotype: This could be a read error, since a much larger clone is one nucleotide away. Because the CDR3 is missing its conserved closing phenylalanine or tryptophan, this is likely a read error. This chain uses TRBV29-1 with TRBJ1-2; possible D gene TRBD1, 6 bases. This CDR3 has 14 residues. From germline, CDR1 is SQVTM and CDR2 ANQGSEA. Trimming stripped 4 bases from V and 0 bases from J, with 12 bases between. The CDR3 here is CSVGMDSSNYGYTV. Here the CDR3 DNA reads TGCAGCGTTGGGATGGACAGCTCTAACTATGGCTACACCGTC.

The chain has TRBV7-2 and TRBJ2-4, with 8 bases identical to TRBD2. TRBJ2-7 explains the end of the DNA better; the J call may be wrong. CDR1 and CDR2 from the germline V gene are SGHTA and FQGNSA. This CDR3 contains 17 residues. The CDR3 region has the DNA TGTGCCAGCAGCCAACCGGGACTAGTGGGGTTAGCAGCCGAGCAGTACTTC. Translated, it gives CASSQPGLVGLAAEQYF.

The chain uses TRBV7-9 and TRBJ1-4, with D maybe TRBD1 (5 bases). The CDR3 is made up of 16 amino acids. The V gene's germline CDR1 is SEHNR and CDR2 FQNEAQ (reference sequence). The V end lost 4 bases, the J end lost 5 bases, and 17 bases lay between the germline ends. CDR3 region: CASSSGPTGLNEKLFF. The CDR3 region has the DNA TGTGCCAGCAGCTCGGGACCGACGGGACTAAATGAAAAACTGTTTTTT.

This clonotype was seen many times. The CDR3: CSAQGYVYEQYF. CDR3 DNA: TGCAGTGCCCAGGGGTATGTCTACGAGCAGTACTTC. This chain joins TRBV20-1 and TRBJ2-7; a possible D gene is TRBD1 (6 bases). Germline CDR1 and CDR2: DFQATT and SNEGSKA (reference sequence). Trimming stripped 6 bases from V and 3 bases from J, with 12 bases between. The CDR3 is 12 amino acids.

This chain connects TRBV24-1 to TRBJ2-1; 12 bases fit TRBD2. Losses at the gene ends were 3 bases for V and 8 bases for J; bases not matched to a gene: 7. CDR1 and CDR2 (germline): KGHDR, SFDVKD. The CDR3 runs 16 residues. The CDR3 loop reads CATSDPLAGGGDEQFF. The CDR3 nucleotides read TGTGCCACCAGTGATCCACTAGCGGGGGGCGGGGATGAGCAGTTCTTC.

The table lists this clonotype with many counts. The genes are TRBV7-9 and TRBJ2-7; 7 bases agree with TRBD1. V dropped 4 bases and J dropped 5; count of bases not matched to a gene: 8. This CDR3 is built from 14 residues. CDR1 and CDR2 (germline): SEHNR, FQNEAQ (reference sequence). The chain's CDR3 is CASSSRQGRDEQYF. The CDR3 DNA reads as TGTGCCAGCAGCTCCCGACAGGGAAGGGACGAGCAGTACTTC. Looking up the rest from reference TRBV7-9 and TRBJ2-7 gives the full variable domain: DTGVSQNPRHKITKRGQNVTFRCDPISEHNRLYWYRQTLGQGPEFLTYFQNEAQLEKSRLLSDRFSAERPKGSFSTLEIQRTEQGDSAMYLCASSSRQGRDEQYFGPGTRLTVT.

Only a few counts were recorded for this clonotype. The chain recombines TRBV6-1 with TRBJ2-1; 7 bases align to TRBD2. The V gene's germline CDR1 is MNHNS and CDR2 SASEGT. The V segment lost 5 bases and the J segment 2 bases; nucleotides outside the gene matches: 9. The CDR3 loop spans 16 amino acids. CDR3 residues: CASSLLFGGTYNEQFF. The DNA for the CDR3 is TGTGCCAGCAGTCTCCTCTTCGGGGGGACCTACAATGAGCAGTTCTTC.

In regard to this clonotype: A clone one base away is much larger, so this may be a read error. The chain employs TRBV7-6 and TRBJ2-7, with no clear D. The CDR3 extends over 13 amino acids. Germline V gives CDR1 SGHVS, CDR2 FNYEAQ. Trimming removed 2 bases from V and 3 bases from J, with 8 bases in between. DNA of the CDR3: TGTGCCAGCAGCTTAAACGCGGTCTACGAGCAGTACTTC. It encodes CASSLNAVYEQYF.

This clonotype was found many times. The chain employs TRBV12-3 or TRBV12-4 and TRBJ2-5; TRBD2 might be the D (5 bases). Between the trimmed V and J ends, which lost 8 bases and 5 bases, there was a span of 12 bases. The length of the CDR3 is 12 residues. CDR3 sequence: CASALPGETQYF. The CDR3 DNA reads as TGTGCCAGCGCGCTCCCGGGGGAGACCCAGTACTTC.

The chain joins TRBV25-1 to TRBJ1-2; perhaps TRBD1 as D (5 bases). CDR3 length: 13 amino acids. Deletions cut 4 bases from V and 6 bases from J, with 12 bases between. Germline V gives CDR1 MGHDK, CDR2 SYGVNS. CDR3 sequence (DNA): TGTGCCAGCAGTGTTGACAGCTTTAATGGCTACACCTTC. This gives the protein CASSVDSFNGYTF.

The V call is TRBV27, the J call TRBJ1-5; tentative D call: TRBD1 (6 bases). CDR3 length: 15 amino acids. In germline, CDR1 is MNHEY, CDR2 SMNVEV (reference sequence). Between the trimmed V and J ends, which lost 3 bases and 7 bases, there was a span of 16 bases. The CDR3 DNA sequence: TGTGCCAGCAGTTTCAGGGGTAATCGTCAACAGCCCCAGCATTTT. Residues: CASSFRGNRQQPQHF.

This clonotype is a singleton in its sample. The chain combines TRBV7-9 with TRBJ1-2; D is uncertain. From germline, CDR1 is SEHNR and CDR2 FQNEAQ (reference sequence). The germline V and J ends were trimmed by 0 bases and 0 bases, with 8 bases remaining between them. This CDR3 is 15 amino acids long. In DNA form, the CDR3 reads TGTGCCAGCAGCTTAGCGAGATCACCTAACTATGGCTACACCTTC. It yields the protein CASSLARSPNYGYTF. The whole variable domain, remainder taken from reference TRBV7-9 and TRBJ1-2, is DTGVSQNPRHKITKRGQNVTFRCDPISEHNRLYWYRQTLGQGPEFLTYFQNEAQLEKSRLLSDRFSAERPKGSFSTLEIQRTEQGDSAMYLCASSLARSPNYGYTFGSGTRLTVV.

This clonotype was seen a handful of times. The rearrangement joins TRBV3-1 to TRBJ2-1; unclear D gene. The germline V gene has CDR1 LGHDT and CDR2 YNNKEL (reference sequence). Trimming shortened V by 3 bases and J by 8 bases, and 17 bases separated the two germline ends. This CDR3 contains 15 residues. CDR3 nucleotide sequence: TGTGCCAGCAGCCAGCAGGTCCTAGTTGGGGATGAGCAGTTCTTC. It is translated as CASSQQVLVGDEQFF.

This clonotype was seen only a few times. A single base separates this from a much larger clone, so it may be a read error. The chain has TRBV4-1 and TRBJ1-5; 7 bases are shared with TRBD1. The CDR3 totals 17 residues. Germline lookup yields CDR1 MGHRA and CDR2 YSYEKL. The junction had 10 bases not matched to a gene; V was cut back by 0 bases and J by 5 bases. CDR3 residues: CASSQDVVGGKDQPQHF. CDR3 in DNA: TGCGCCAGCAGCCAAGACGTCGTAGGGGGCAAGGATCAGCCCCAGCATTTT.

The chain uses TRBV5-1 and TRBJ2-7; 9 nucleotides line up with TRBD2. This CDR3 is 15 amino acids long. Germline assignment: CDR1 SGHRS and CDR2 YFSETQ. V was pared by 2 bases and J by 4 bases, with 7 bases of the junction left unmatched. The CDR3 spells CASSFDGGGAYEQYF. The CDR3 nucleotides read TGCGCCAGCAGCTTCGATGGCGGGGGGGCTTACGAGCAGTACTTC.

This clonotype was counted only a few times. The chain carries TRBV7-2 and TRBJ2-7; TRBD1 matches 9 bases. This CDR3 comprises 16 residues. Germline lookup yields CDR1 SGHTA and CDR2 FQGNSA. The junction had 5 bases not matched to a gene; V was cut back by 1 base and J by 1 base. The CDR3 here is CASSLELGQGSYEQYF. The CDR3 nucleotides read TGTGCCAGCAGCTTAGAGTTGGGACAGGGATCCTACGAGCAGTACTTC.

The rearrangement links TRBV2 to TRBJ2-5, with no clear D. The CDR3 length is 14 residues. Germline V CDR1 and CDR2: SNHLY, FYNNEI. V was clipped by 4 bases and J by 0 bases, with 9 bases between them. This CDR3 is CASSVAPYQETQYF. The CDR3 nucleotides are TGTGCCAGCAGTGTCGCGCCGTACCAAGAGACCCAGTACTTC.

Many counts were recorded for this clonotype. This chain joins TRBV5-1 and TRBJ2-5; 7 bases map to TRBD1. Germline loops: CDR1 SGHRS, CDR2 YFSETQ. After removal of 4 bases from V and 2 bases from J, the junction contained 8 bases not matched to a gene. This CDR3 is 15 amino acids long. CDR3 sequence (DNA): TGCGCCAGCAGCAGGGATAACAGGGGTCAAGAGACCCAGTACTTC. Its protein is CASSRDNRGQETQYF. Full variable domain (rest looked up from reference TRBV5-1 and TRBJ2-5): KAGVTQTPRYLIKTRGQQVTLSCSPISGHRSVSWYQQTPGQGLQFLFEYFSETQRNKGNFPGRFSGRQFSNSRSEMNVSTLELGDSALYLCASSRDNRGQETQYFGPGTRLLVL.

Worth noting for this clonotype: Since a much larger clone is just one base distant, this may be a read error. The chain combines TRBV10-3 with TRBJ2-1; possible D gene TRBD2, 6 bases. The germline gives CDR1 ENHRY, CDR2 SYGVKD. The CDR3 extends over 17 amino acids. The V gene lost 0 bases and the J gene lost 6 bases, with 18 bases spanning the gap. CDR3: CAISESSDGRRGNEQFF. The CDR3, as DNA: TGTGCCATCAGTGAGTCCTCCGATGGGCGGAGGGGCAATGAGCAGTTCTTC.

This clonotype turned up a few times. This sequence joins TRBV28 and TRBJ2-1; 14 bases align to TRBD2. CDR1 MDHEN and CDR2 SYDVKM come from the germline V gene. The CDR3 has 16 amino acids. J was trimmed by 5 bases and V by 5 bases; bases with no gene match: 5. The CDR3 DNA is TGTGCCAGCAGTCCCTGGACTAGCGGGGGGCACAATGAGCAGTTCTTC. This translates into CASSPWTSGGHNEQFF.